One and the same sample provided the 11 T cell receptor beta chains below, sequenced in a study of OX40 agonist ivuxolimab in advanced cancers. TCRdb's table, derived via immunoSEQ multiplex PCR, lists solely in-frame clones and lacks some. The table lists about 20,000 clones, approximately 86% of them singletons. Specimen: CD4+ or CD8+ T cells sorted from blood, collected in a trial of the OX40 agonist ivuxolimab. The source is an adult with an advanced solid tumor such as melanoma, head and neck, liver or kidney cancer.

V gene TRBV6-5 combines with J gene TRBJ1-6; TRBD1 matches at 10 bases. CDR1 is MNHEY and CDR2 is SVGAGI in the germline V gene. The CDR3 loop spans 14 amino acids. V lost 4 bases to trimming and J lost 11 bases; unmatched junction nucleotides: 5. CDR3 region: CASSWDRGQPPLHF. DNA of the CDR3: TGTGCCAGCAGTTGGGACAGGGGACAACCACCCCTCCACTTT.

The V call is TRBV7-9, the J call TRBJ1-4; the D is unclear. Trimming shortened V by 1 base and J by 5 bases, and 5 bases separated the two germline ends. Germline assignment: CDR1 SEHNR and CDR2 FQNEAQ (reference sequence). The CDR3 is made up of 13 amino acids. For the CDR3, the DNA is TGTGCCAGCAGCTTAGGATGGAATGAAAAACTGTTTTTT. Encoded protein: CASSLGWNEKLFF.

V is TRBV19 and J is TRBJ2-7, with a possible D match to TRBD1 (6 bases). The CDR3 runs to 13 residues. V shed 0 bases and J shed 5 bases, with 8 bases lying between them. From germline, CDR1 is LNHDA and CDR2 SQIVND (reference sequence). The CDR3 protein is CASSIEPGDEQYF. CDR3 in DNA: TGTGCCAGTAGTATAGAACCAGGGGACGAGCAGTACTTC. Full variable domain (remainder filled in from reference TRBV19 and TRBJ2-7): DGGITQSPKYLFRKEGQNVTLSCEQNLNHDAMYWYRQDPGQGLRLIYYSQIVNDFQKGDIAEGYSVSREKKESFPLTVTSAQKNPTAFYLCASSIEPGDEQYFGPGTRLTVT.

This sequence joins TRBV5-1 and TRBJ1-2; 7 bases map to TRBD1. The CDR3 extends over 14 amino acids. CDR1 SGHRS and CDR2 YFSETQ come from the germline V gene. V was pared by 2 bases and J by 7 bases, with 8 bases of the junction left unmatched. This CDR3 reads CASSFGAGGFGYTF. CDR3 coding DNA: TGCGCCAGCAGCTTTGGGGCAGGGGGTTTTGGCTACACCTTC.

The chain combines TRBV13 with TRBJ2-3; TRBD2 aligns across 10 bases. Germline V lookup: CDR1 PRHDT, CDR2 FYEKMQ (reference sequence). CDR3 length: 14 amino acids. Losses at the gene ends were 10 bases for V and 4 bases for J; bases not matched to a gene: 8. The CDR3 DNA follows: TGTGCCACTTCCCTAGCGGGGGTTGCAGATACGCAGTATTTT. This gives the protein CATSLAGVADTQYF.

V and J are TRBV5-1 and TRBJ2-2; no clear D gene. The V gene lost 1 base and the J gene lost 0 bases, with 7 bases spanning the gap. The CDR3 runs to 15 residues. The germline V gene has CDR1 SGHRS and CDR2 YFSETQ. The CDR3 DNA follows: TGCGCCAGCAGCTTGACCTCAGCGAACACCGGGGAGCTGTTTTTT. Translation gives CASSLTSANTGELFF.

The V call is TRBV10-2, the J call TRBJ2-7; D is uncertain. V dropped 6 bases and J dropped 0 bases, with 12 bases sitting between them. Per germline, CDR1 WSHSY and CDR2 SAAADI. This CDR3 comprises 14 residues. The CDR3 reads CASRLMTGSYEQYF. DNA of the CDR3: TGCGCCAGCAGGCTGATGACGGGCTCCTACGAGCAGTACTTC.

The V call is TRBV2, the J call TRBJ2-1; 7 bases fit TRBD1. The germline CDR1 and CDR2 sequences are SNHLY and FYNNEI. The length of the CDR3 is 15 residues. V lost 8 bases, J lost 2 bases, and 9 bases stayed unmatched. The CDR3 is CASRGGDRAYNEQFF. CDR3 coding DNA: TGTGCCAGCCGAGGGGGAGACAGGGCCTACAATGAGCAGTTCTTC.

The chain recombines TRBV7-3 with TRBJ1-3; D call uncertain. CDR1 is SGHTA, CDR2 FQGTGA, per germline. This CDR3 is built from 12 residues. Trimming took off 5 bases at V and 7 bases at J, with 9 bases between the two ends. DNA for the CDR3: TGTGCCAGCAGCCCCGGCGGGAACACCATATATTTT. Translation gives CASSPGGNTIYF.

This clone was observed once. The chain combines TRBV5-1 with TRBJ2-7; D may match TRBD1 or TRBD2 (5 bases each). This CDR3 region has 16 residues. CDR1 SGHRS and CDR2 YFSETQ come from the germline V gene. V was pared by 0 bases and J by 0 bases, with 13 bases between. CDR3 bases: TGCGCCAGCAGCTTGGAAGGGAGTAGGGGCTCCTACGAGCAGTACTTC. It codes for CASSLEGSRGSYEQYF.

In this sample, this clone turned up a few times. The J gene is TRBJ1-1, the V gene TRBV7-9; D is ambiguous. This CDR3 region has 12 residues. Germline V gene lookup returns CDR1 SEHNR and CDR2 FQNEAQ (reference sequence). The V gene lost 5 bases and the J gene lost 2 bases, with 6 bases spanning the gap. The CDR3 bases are TGTGCCAGCAGCCTCCTTAACACTGAAGCTTTCTTT. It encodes CASSLLNTEAFF.